This is a list of T cell receptor beta chains from one sample in a study of molecular identifiers for immune sequencing clone quantification. TCRdb reprocessed the PCR reads via MiXCR and lists one record per CDR3 protein. The sample has about half a million distinct CDR3 sequences; 20% to 25% are singletons. Sequenced material: naive CD8+ T cells from blood, with Jurkat cell RNA spiked in. The receptors derive from a human donor in good health. Some libraries in this study had Jurkat cell RNA spiked in. Both conserved end residues are part of each CDR3. D genes are given only for firm matches. Size is stated for part of the rows, as once, few or many counts, or as a class when the clone is expanded.

CDR3aa,CDR3nt,abundance,v_gene,d_gene,j_gene
CASSYSRTGGHTDTQYF,TGTGCCAGCAGTTACAGCCGGACAGGGGGCCACACAGATACGCAGTATTTT,many,TRBV6-2/TRBV6-3,TRBD1,TRBJ2-3
CASSLFPEGVDEQFF,TGCGCCAGCAGCCTTTTTCCTGAGGGGGTTGATGAGCAGTTCTTC,few,TRBV4-1,.,TRBJ2-1
CSVGGGSTYEQYF,TGCAGCGTTGGAGGGGGATCTACCTACGAGCAGTACTTC,few,TRBV29-1,.,TRBJ2-7
CASSQDSMGLYEQYF,TGCGCCAGCAGCCAAGATTCAATGGGGTTGTACGAGCAGTACTTC,.,TRBV4-1,.,TRBJ2-7
CASSVMTVSYNEQFF,TGTGCCAGCAGCGTAATGACGGTATCCTACAATGAGCAGTTCTTC,.,TRBV9,.,TRBJ2-1
CASTTGGGYNEQFF,TGTGCCAGCACAACAGGGGGCGGTTACAATGAGCAGTTCTTC,.,TRBV27,TRBD1,TRBJ2-1
CASSLRGPRTSQETQYF,TGTGCCAGCAGTTTGCGTGGTCCCAGGACATCCCAAGAGACCCAGTACTTC,.,TRBV28,.,TRBJ2-5
CASSEGLAGPPSYEQYF,TGTGCCAGCAGCGAGGGACTAGCGGGGCCCCCTTCCTACGAGCAGTACTTC,.,TRBV13,TRBD2,TRBJ2-7
CASSLLGGSNTGELFF,TGTGCCAGCAGTTTATTAGGGGGCTCGAACACCGGGGAGCTGTTTTTT,few,TRBV27,TRBD1,TRBJ2-2
CASTPGLAEETQYF,TGTGCCAGCACCCCGGGACTAGCAGAAGAGACCCAGTACTTC,many,TRBV12-3/TRBV12-4,TRBD2,TRBJ2-5
CSALWAGEPTEAFF,TGCAGCGCTTTGTGGGCAGGGGAACCCACTGAAGCTTTCTTT,many,TRBV29-1,.,TRBJ1-1
CASSLAGLGTDTQYF,TGTGCCAGCAGCTTAGCAGGGTTGGGCACAGATACGCAGTATTTT,many,TRBV7-9,.,TRBJ2-3
CASSITGTGSTDTQYF,TGCGCCAGCAGCATAACCGGGACAGGGAGCACAGATACGCAGTATTTT,many,TRBV5-1,TRBD1,TRBJ2-3
CSVEDRGRARNTEAFF,TGCAGCGTTGAAGATCGGGGGAGGGCTCGGAACACTGAAGCTTTCTTT,many,TRBV29-1,.,TRBJ1-1
CASSRIAGVMSNEQFF,TGTGCCAGCAGTCGAATAGCGGGAGTCATGTCCAATGAGCAGTTCTTC,few,TRBV27,TRBD2,TRBJ2-1
CASSSTSGGFTGELFF,TGTGCCAGCAGCTCTACTAGCGGGGGGTTTACCGGGGAGCTGTTTTTT,.,TRBV7-3,TRBD2,TRBJ2-2
CASSLPDGTYGYTF,TGCGCCAGCAGCTTACCGGACGGAACCTATGGCTACACCTTC,few,TRBV5-1,.,TRBJ1-2
CAWSVMGGSNEQFF,TGTGCCTGGAGTGTTATGGGGGGTAGTAATGAGCAGTTCTTC,.,TRBV30,.,TRBJ2-1